The text below deals with one T cell receptor (beta chain). The antigen is undetermined. Germline CDR1 and CDR2: SEHNR and FQNEAQ (reference sequence). The CDR3 covers 16 residues. Trimming left V 8 bases short and J 1 base short, with 20 bases between. The assay was immunoSEQ multiplex PCR, and TCRdb's table has in-frame clones only and misses some. This repertoire shows some 84,000 clones, 82% found once; its top ten account for more than 8%. The data derive from a study of PD-L1 blockade in urothelial cancer. Study information: Each blood sample yielded a median of roughly 150,000 T cells.

Findings of the study overall: Better survival was forecast by a pretreatment blood TCR clonality below the median.

The chain joins TRBV7-9 to TRBJ1-1; D is undetermined. This material consisted of PBMCs, taken around atezolizumab (anti-PD-L1) treatment. The source of this sequence is a man between 65 and 85 years old with urothelial cancer. The CDR3 sequence is CASGERTDYENTEAFF. The CDR3 DNA follows: TGTGCCAGCGGCGAGCGGACGGACTACGAGAACACTGAAGCTTTCTTT.